This T cell receptor beta chain was identified during a study of blood T cell repertoires in COVID-19. Looking at the study overall: The cDNA or gDNA used as material had been derived from T cells, B-cell-depleted T cells, or PBMCs.

In germline, CDR1 is SGHAT, CDR2 FQNNGV. The CDR3 has 16 residues. The germline V and J ends were trimmed by 2 bases and 0 bases, with 11 bases remaining between them. Sequencing was performed with immunoSEQ multiplex PCR; in TCRdb, only in-frame clones are kept and a portion is missing. Here the sample spans approximately 200,000 clones, 94% being singletons. This receptor was obtained from a young man with COVID-19, enrolled during active disease. Specimen: peripheral blood. The V gene is TRBV11-2, the J gene TRBJ1-5; no clear D gene. The CDR3 coding sequence is TGTGCCAGCAGCTTACCCCCAAAAAATAGCAATCAGCCCCAGCATTTT. This sequence encodes CASSLPPKNSNQPQHF.